This TCR beta chain originates from a study of blood T cell repertoires in COVID-19. Profiling relied on immunoSEQ multiplex PCR, and the TCRdb table lists in-frame clones only, not all of them. The data hold roughly 110,000 clones, with about 85% observed a single time. The CDR3 extends over 15 amino acids. V gave up 4 bases and J gave up 8 bases; unmatched junction bases: 7. Germline V gene lookup returns CDR1 SGHNT and CDR2 YYREEE (reference sequence). The sequencing sample was made of peripheral blood. The clonotype was recovered from a man aged 35-49 years with acute or convalescent COVID-19. The rearrangement uses TRBV5-4 and TRBJ1-4; 11 positions match TRBD1. The CDR3 loop reads CASSPGGTGGEKLFF. In DNA form, the CDR3 reads TGTGCCAGCAGCCCAGGTGGGACAGGGGGAGAAAAACTGTTTTTT.